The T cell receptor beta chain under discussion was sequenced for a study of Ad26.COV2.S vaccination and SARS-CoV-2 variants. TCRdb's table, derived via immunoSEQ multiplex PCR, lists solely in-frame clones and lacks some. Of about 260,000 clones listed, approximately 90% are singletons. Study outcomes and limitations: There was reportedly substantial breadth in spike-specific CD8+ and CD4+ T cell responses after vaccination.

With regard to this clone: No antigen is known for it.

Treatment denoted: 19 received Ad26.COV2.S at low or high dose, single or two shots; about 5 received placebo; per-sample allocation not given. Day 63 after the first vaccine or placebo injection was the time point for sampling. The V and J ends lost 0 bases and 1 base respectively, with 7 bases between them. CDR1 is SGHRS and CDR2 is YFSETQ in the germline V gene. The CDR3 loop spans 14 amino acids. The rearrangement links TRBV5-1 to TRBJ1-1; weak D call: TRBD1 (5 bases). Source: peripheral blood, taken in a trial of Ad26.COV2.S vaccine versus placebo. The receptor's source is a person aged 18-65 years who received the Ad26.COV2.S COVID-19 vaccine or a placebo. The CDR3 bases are TGCGCCAGCAGCTTGGGACAGCCGAACACTGAAGCTTTCTTT. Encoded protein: CASSLGQPNTEAFF.